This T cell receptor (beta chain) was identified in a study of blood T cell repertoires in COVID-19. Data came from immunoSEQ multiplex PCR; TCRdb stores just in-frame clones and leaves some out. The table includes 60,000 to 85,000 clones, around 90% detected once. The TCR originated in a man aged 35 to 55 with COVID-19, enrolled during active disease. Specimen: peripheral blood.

This CDR3 is CASSYSRNMNTEAFF. CDR3 nucleotide sequence: TGTGCCAGCAGTTACTCAAGAAACATGAACACTGAAGCTTTCTTT. The chain carries TRBV6-5 and TRBJ1-1; the D is unclear. Germline CDR1 reads MNHEY; CDR2 reads SVGAGI. Trimming pared 0 bases from V and 0 bases from J, leaving 8 bases between. The CDR3 is 15 residues long.